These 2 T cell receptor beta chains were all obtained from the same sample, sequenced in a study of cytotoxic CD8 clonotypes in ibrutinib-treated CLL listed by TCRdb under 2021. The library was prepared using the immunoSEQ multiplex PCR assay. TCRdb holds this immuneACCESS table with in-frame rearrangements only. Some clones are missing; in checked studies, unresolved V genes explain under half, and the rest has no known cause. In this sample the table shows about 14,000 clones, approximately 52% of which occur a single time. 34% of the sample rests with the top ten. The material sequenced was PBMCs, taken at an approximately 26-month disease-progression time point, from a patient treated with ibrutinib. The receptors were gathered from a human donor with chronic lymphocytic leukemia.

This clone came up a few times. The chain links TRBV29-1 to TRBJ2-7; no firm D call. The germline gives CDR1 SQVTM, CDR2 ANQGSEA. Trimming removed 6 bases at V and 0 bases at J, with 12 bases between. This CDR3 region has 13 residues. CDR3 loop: CSVRTDTSYEQYF. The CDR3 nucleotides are TGCAGCGTGCGTACAGATACCTCCTACGAGCAGTACTTC.

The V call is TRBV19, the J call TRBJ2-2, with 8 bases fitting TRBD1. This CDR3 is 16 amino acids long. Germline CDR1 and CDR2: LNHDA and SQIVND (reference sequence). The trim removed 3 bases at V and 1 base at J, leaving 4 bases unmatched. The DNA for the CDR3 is TGTGCCAGTAGTATTAGGACAGGGCAGAACACCGGGGAGCTGTTTTTT. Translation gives CASSIRTGQNTGELFF.